This T cell receptor (beta chain) derives from a study of cytomegalovirus exposure and HLA in healthy donors. Healthy bone marrow donors formed the donor group. On this clone itself: Its matching antigen is unknown.

Vbeta (60) and Jbeta (13) primers were used in the PCR. Methods used by the authors: An analysis that came later counted roughly 87 million unique TCR beta chains, 10 million to 12 million shared. Sequencing was performed with immunoSEQ multiplex PCR; in TCRdb, only in-frame clones are kept and a portion is missing. V, J and clone size reflect that table, while D and trimming were determined from the DNA. This table has over 150,000 clones, more than 70% appearing once. The CDR3 has 15 residues. Per the germline V gene, CDR1 is MNHEY and CDR2 is SVGAGI. J was trimmed by 4 bases and V by 6 bases; bases with no gene match: 7. Regarding the study as a whole: Several of the most significant clusters appeared, in a later analysis, to be linked to common viral pathogens. Investigators reported 150 to 200 TCR beta chains as tied to cytomegalovirus.

This chain links TRBV6-5 with TRBJ1-2; TRBD1 aligns across 11 bases. The specimen sequenced was PBMCs. The clonotype originates from a man in his sixties in good health and CMV-seronegative. Here the CDR3 reads CASSYRGQGAYGYTF. The CDR3 nucleotides are TGTGCCAGCAGCTACCGCGGACAGGGGGCCTATGGCTACACCTTC.